This entry features one T cell receptor (beta chain) sequence. The antigen is undetermined. This specimen comes from a study of cytomegalovirus exposure and HLA in healthy donors. Findings and caveats of the study: Subsequent analysis found a tendency for first-cohort TCR clusters to co-occur within the 120 validation repertoires. In vitro testing confirmed a few CMV-associated chains as specific for CMV antigens. The classifier, whose performance was assessed in both the original and validation cohorts, reportedly diagnosed cytomegalovirus status with high specificity and sensitivity.

This CDR3 has 15 amino acids. Between the trimmed V and J ends, which lost 1 base and 7 bases, there was a span of 13 bases. Germline loops: CDR1 SGHDN, CDR2 FVKESK. Assay: immunoSEQ multiplex PCR; the TCRdb copy retains only in-frame clones and omits some. The sample holds 130,000 to 150,000 clones, around four fifths seen once. The TCR originated in a woman in her thirties in good health and CMV-seronegative. The sample taken for sequencing was PBMCs. This rearrangement joins TRBV14 to TRBJ1-4; possible D gene TRBD1, 5 bases. The CDR3 loop is CASSQVGGIGEKLFF. Here the CDR3 DNA reads TGTGCCAGCAGCCAAGTCGGGGGTATTGGTGAAAAACTGTTTTTT.